Each of the 11 T cell receptor beta chains below was sequenced from the same sample in a study of T cell responses to AZD1222 COVID-19 vaccine. Generated by immunoSEQ multiplex PCR, the TCRdb table keeps only in-frame clones and is missing some. The sample lists some 100,000 clones, approximately 89% occurring once. The sample consisted of peripheral blood, taken 28 days after the second AZD1222 dose. Every receptor here comes from an adult who received the AZD1222 COVID-19 vaccine.

This CDR3 is CASSSTSGAKETQYF. The CDR3 DNA sequence: TGTGCCAGCAGCTCGACTAGCGGGGCAAAAGAGACCCAGTACTTC. The rearrangement joins TRBV5-4 to TRBJ2-5; TRBD2 aligns across 11 bases. Per germline, CDR1 SGHNT and CDR2 YYREEE (reference sequence). This CDR3 has 15 residues. V shed 3 bases, J shed 3 bases, and the junction held 4 bases outside the gene matches.

The rearrangement uses TRBV29-1 and TRBJ2-7; perhaps D is TRBD1 or TRBD2 (6 bases each). The CDR3 runs 12 residues. Trimming shortened V by 4 bases and J by 4 bases, and 11 bases separated the two germline ends. Germline V gene sequence: CDR1 SQVTM, CDR2 ANQGSEA. CDR3 coding DNA: TGCAGCGTTGTTACGGGGGCGTACGAGCAGTACTTC. As protein: CSVVTGAYEQYF.

The chain is built from TRBV4-3 and TRBJ1-3; 7 positions agree with TRBD1. J was trimmed by 1 base and V by 3 bases; bases with no gene match: 9. The germline CDR1 and CDR2 sequences are LGHNA and YSLEER. The CDR3 has 17 amino acids. The CDR3 is CASSQLVTGVSGNTIYF. Here the CDR3 DNA reads TGCGCCAGCAGCCAGCTAGTAACAGGGGTATCTGGAAACACCATATATTTT.

This chain uses TRBV6-2 or TRBV6-3 with TRBJ2-2, with D uncertain. Trimming removed 6 bases from V and 2 bases from J, with 13 bases in between. The V gene's germline CDR1 is MNHEY and CDR2 SVGEGT. This CDR3 region has 15 residues. The CDR3 is CASSRSEINTGELFF. The CDR3 DNA sequence: TGTGCCAGCAGCAGGAGCGAGATAAACACCGGGGAGCTGTTTTTT.

This chain uses TRBV6-2 or TRBV6-3 with TRBJ2-5, with D tentatively TRBD1 (6 bases). The V gene lost 5 bases and the J gene lost 2 bases, with 9 bases spanning the gap. The CDR3 runs to 13 residues. CDR1 and CDR2 (germline): MNHEY, SVGEGT. Here the CDR3 reads CASSARGQETQYF. The CDR3 nucleotides read TGTGCCAGCAGTGCAAGGGGGCAAGAGACCCAGTACTTC.

V and J are TRBV7-2 and TRBJ2-1; 11 nucleotides agree with TRBD2. The CDR3 contains 19 residues. Unmatched junction bases numbered 21, after V lost 10 bases and J lost 4 bases. CDR1 is SGHTA and CDR2 is FQGNSA in the germline V gene. The CDR3 protein is CAIIPPRRLAGGIYNEQFF. Written as DNA, the CDR3 is TGTGCCATAATCCCCCCTAGGAGGCTAGCGGGAGGTATTTACAATGAGCAGTTCTTC.

The chain combines TRBV11-3 with TRBJ2-5; 8 positions match TRBD2. Germline CDR1 reads SGHNT; CDR2 reads YENEEA. V gave up 1 base and J gave up 5 bases; unmatched junction bases: 9. The CDR3 is 16 residues long. CDR3 DNA: TGTGCCAGCAGCTTAGTGGTTAGCGGGGCGGTGGAGACCCAGTACTTC. This translates into CASSLVVSGAVETQYF. The full variable domain, with the rest looked up from reference TRBV11-3 and TRBJ2-5, is EAGVVQSPRYKIIEKKQPVAFWCNPISGHNTLYWYLQNLGQGPELLIRYENEEAVDDSQLPKDRFSAERLKGVDSTLKIQPAELGDSAVYLCASSLVVSGAVETQYFGPGTRLLVL.

CDR3 sequence: CASSPREGRVDEQFF. Written as DNA, the CDR3 is TGTGCCAGCAGTCCCCGGGAGGGTAGGGTGGATGAGCAGTTCTTC. V is TRBV6-2 or TRBV6-3 and J is TRBJ2-1, with 8 bases identical to TRBD2. The CDR3 runs 15 residues. J lost 8 bases, V lost 5 bases, and 11 bases had no gene match. Germline V CDR1 and CDR2: MNHEY, SVGEGT.

J is TRBJ1-1 and V is TRBV15; TRBD1 is a possible D gene (5 bases). V dropped 0 bases and J dropped 4 bases, with 6 bases sitting between them. Germline V gene lookup returns CDR1 LNHNV and CDR2 YYDKDF (reference sequence). The CDR3 spans 13 residues. The CDR3 here is CATSRDGGTEAFF. DNA of the CDR3: TGTGCCACCAGCAGAGATGGGGGCACTGAAGCTTTCTTT.

The CDR3 spells CASSYSGAGNTIYF. The CDR3 DNA sequence: TGTGCCAGCAGTTACTCGGGTGCTGGAAACACCATATATTTT. V usage is TRBV6-5 and J usage is TRBJ1-3; D unclear. The CDR3 loop spans 14 amino acids. V shed 0 bases and J shed 2 bases, with 5 bases lying between them. Germline CDR1 and CDR2: MNHEY and SVGAGI.

This clone came up once. The gene calls are TRBV7-2 and TRBJ1-4; D remains ambiguous. This CDR3 comprises 14 residues. V lost 1 base and J 8 bases, leaving 11 bases between the germline ends. Germline values: CDR1 SGHTA, CDR2 FQGNSA. CDR3 amino acids: CASSLEVTPEKLFF. The DNA of the CDR3 is TGTGCCAGCAGCTTAGAAGTGACACCCGAAAAACTGTTTTTT.